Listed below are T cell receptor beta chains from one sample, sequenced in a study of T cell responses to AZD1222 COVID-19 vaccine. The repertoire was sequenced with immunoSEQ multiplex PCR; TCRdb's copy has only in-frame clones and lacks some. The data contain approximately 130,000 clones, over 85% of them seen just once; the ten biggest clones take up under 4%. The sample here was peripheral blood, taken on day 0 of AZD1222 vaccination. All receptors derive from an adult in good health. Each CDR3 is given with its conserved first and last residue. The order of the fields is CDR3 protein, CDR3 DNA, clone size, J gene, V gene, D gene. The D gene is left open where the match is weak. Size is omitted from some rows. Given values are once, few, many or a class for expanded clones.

CDR3 protein: CASSPHRDYTEAFF
CDR3 DNA: TGTGCCAGCAGTCCCCACAGGGATTACACTGAAGCTTTCTTT
clone size: NA
J gene: TRBJ1-1
V gene: TRBV6-5
D gene: NA

CDR3 protein: CASIGDAGETQYF
CDR3 DNA: TGTGCCAGCATCGGGGACGCTGGGGAGACCCAGTACTTC
clone size: NA
J gene: TRBJ2-5
V gene: TRBV28
D gene: NA

CDR3 protein: CASSPTSAGANVLTF
CDR3 DNA: TGCGCCAGCAGCCCAACTAGCGCTGGGGCCAACGTCCTGACTTTC
clone size: once
J gene: TRBJ2-6
V gene: TRBV4-3
D gene: TRBD2

CDR3 protein: CASSLAFTGNTEAFF
CDR3 DNA: TGTGCCAGCAGCTTAGCCTTCACAGGGAACACTGAAGCTTTCTTT
clone size: NA
J gene: TRBJ1-1
V gene: TRBV7-8
D gene: NA

CDR3 protein: CASSLGTGANTGELFF
CDR3 DNA: TGTGCCAGCAGCTTGGGTACGGGAGCGAACACCGGGGAGCTGTTTTTT
clone size: NA
J gene: TRBJ2-2
V gene: TRBV5-5
D gene: NA

CDR3 protein: CASSPVGDKPSKWETQYF
CDR3 DNA: TGTGCCAGCAGTCCCGTGGGGGACAAGCCTTCGAAGTGGGAGACCCAGTACTTC
clone size: NA
J gene: TRBJ2-5
V gene: TRBV28
D gene: NA

CDR3 protein: CASSPVVAGGPNYGYTF
CDR3 DNA: TGTGCCAGCAGCCCAGTGGTGGCGGGGGGGCCTAACTATGGCTACACCTTC
clone size: NA
J gene: TRBJ1-2
V gene: TRBV7-8
D gene: NA

CDR3 protein: CASSIVGFYSNQPQHF
CDR3 DNA: TGTGCCAGTAGTATAGTGGGATTTTATAGCAATCAGCCCCAGCATTTT
clone size: NA
J gene: TRBJ1-5
V gene: TRBV19
D gene: NA

CDR3 protein: CASSESIPGEQTGASTDTQYF
CDR3 DNA: TGCGCCAGCAGTGAGTCGATACCAGGGGAGCAAACGGGAGCGAGTACAGATACGCAGTATTTT
clone size: NA
J gene: TRBJ2-3
V gene: TRBV10-1
D gene: NA

CDR3 protein: CASSDLEHVYGYTF
CDR3 DNA: TGTGCCAGCAGTGATCTGGAGCACGTCTATGGCTACACCTTC
clone size: NA
J gene: TRBJ1-2
V gene: TRBV6-4
D gene: NA

CDR3 protein: CASSLGADTQYF
CDR3 DNA: TGTGCCAGCAGCTTAGGGGCGGATACGCAGTATTTT
clone size: once
J gene: TRBJ2-3
V gene: TRBV7-9
D gene: NA

CDR3 protein: CASSLVSGGGYGYTF
CDR3 DNA: TGTGCCAGCAGCTTAGTTTCGGGAGGCGGCTATGGCTACACCTTC
clone size: NA
J gene: TRBJ1-2
V gene: TRBV7-9
D gene: NA

CDR3 protein: CASSSHRQVISYEQYF
CDR3 DNA: TGTGCCAGCAGTTCACACCGACAGGTCATCTCCTACGAGCAGTACTTC
clone size: NA
J gene: TRBJ2-7
V gene: TRBV27
D gene: NA

CDR3 protein: CASRPLDSNQETQYF
CDR3 DNA: TGTGCCAGTAGGCCCTTGGATTCGAACCAAGAGACCCAGTACTTC
clone size: NA
J gene: TRBJ2-5
V gene: TRBV19
D gene: NA

CDR3 protein: CASSERGRGTDTQYF
CDR3 DNA: TGCGCCAGCAGTGAAAGGGGGCGCGGCACAGATACGCAGTATTTT
clone size: NA
J gene: TRBJ2-3
V gene: TRBV10-2
D gene: TRBD1

CDR3 protein: CASSMGLEGKLFF
CDR3 DNA: TGTGCCAGTAGTATGGGGTTGGAAGGAAAACTGTTTTTT
clone size: NA
J gene: TRBJ1-4
V gene: TRBV19
D gene: NA

CDR3 protein: CASSPITLSGAFF
CDR3 DNA: TGTGCCAGCAGCCCTATTACCTTGTCTGGAGCTTTCTTT
clone size: NA
J gene: TRBJ1-1
V gene: TRBV7-9
D gene: NA

CDR3 protein: CAGSSGTGGSNQPQHF
CDR3 DNA: TGTGCCGGTAGTAGCGGTACAGGGGGTTCTAATCAGCCCCAGCATTTT
clone size: NA
J gene: TRBJ1-5
V gene: TRBV19
D gene: TRBD1

CDR3 protein: CASSLRGTTGELFF
CDR3 DNA: TGTGCCAGCAGTTTAAGGGGGACTACCGGGGAGCTGTTTTTT
clone size: NA
J gene: TRBJ2-2
V gene: TRBV28
D gene: NA

CDR3 protein: CASSQDVRGVNF
CDR3 DNA: TGTGCCAGCAGCCAAGATGTCAGGGGAGTGAATTTT
clone size: NA
J gene: TRBJ2-3
V gene: TRBV3-1/TRBV3-2
D gene: NA

CDR3 protein: CASSLPSGDEQFF
CDR3 DNA: TGTGCCAGCAGCTTGCCAAGCGGGGATGAGCAGTTCTTC
clone size: NA
J gene: TRBJ2-1
V gene: TRBV5-6
D gene: TRBD2

CDR3 protein: CASSNGGFEAFF
CDR3 DNA: TGTGCCAGTAGCAACGGGGGCTTTGAAGCTTTCTTT
clone size: NA
J gene: TRBJ1-1
V gene: TRBV19
D gene: NA

CDR3 protein: CASSNTGNQPQHF
CDR3 DNA: TGTGCCAGCAGCAATACAGGCAATCAGCCCCAGCATTTT
clone size: NA
J gene: TRBJ1-5
V gene: TRBV7-2
D gene: NA

CDR3 protein: CSVGDRGQPQHF
CDR3 DNA: TGCAGCGTGGGTGACAGGGGTCAGCCCCAGCATTTT
clone size: once
J gene: TRBJ1-5
V gene: TRBV29-1
D gene: TRBD1

CDR3 protein: CASSPDRVGYTF
CDR3 DNA: TGTGCCAGTAGTCCGGACAGGGTGGGCTACACCTTC
clone size: NA
J gene: TRBJ1-2
V gene: TRBV19
D gene: TRBD1

CDR3 protein: CASSFTSGRAFDNEQFF
CDR3 DNA: TGTGCCAGCAGTTTTACAAGCGGGAGGGCCTTTGACAATGAGCAGTTCTTC
clone size: NA
J gene: TRBJ2-1
V gene: TRBV28
D gene: TRBD2

CDR3 protein: CASSPYREHTEAFF
CDR3 DNA: TGTGCCAGCAGTCCATACAGGGAGCACACTGAAGCTTTCTTT
clone size: NA
J gene: TRBJ1-1
V gene: TRBV28
D gene: NA

CDR3 protein: CASSPTGERGNQPQHF
CDR3 DNA: TGTGCCAGCAGTCCTACAGGGGAGAGGGGCAATCAGCCCCAGCATTTT
clone size: NA
J gene: TRBJ1-5
V gene: TRBV3-1/TRBV3-2
D gene: TRBD1

CDR3 protein: CASSAPGDRGLGEQYF
CDR3 DNA: TGTGCCAGCAGCGCCCCCGGGGACAGGGGGCTGGGGGAGCAGTACTTC
clone size: once
J gene: TRBJ2-7
V gene: TRBV28
D gene: TRBD1

CDR3 protein: CASRAGQSNSPLHF
CDR3 DNA: TGTGCCAGCAGAGCGGGACAGTCTAATTCACCCCTCCACTTT
clone size: NA
J gene: TRBJ1-6
V gene: TRBV28
D gene: TRBD1

CDR3 protein: CASSSGLAGGLRQFF
CDR3 DNA: TGTGCCAGCAGTTCGGGACTAGCGGGAGGTCTAAGGCAGTTCTTC
clone size: NA
J gene: TRBJ2-1
V gene: TRBV28
D gene: TRBD2

CDR3 protein: CASRSDGTPQHF
CDR3 DNA: TGTGCCAGCCGCTCCGACGGGACGCCCCAGCATTTT
clone size: NA
J gene: TRBJ1-5
V gene: TRBV28
D gene: NA

CDR3 protein: CASSYSSRGVYEQYF
CDR3 DNA: TGTGCCAGCAGTTACTCGAGCAGGGGGGTCTACGAGCAGTACTTC
clone size: NA
J gene: TRBJ2-7
V gene: TRBV6-5
D gene: NA

CDR3 protein: CASRRTGVTEAFF
CDR3 DNA: TGTGCCAGCAGGCGGACAGGGGTTACTGAAGCTTTCTTT
clone size: NA
J gene: TRBJ1-1
V gene: TRBV6-5
D gene: TRBD1

CDR3 protein: CASSFTRGSDGYTF
CDR3 DNA: TGTGCCAGCAGCTTCACCAGGGGGTCAGATGGCTACACCTTC
clone size: NA
J gene: TRBJ1-2
V gene: TRBV7-9
D gene: TRBD1

CDR3 protein: CASSPRISNQPQHF
CDR3 DNA: TGTGCCAGCAGCCCTAGGATCTCTAATCAGCCCCAGCATTTT
clone size: NA
J gene: TRBJ1-5
V gene: TRBV7-2
D gene: NA

CDR3 protein: CASSLELAATGELFF
CDR3 DNA: TGTGCCAGCAGCTTGGAACTAGCGGCGACCGGGGAGCTGTTTTTT
clone size: NA
J gene: TRBJ2-2
V gene: TRBV5-4
D gene: TRBD2

CDR3 protein: CASSLSRNFDEQFF
CDR3 DNA: TGTGCCAGCAGTTTATCCCGAAATTTCGATGAGCAGTTCTTC
clone size: NA
J gene: TRBJ2-1
V gene: TRBV27
D gene: NA

CDR3 protein: CASSQGSSRYNEQFF
CDR3 DNA: TGTGCCAGCAGCCAAGGGTCTAGCAGGTACAATGAGCAGTTCTTC
clone size: NA
J gene: TRBJ2-1
V gene: TRBV4-2
D gene: NA

CDR3 protein: CASSLMRGISGYTF
CDR3 DNA: TGTGCCAGCAGCTTAATGCGCGGGATCAGCGGCTACACCTTC
clone size: NA
J gene: TRBJ1-2
V gene: TRBV7-3
D gene: NA

CDR3 protein: CASIGSGYEQFF
CDR3 DNA: TGTGCCAGTATTGGGAGCGGGTATGAGCAGTTCTTC
clone size: NA
J gene: TRBJ2-1
V gene: TRBV19
D gene: NA

CDR3 protein: CASSDYTEAFF
CDR3 DNA: TGTGCCAGCAGCGATTACACTGAAGCTTTCTTT
clone size: NA
J gene: TRBJ1-1
V gene: TRBV6-2/TRBV6-3
D gene: NA

CDR3 protein: CASSFKDTEQFF
CDR3 DNA: TGTGCCAGCAGCTTTAAGGACACAGAGCAGTTCTTC
clone size: once
J gene: TRBJ2-1
V gene: TRBV7-9
D gene: NA

CDR3 protein: CASSEAPAASTDTQYF
CDR3 DNA: TGTGCCAGCAGTGAAGCTCCAGCGGCTAGCACAGATACGCAGTATTTT
clone size: NA
J gene: TRBJ2-3
V gene: TRBV2
D gene: NA

CDR3 protein: CASLSAGVGYNEQFF
CDR3 DNA: TGTGCCAGCCTCTCTGCGGGAGTGGGCTACAATGAGCAGTTCTTC
clone size: few
J gene: TRBJ2-1
V gene: TRBV28
D gene: TRBD2

CDR3 protein: CASSSNRDRHNEQFF
CDR3 DNA: TGTGCCAGCAGCTCCAACCGGGACAGACACAATGAGCAGTTCTTC
clone size: NA
J gene: TRBJ2-1
V gene: TRBV13
D gene: TRBD1

CDR3 protein: CASSLLVLEQFF
CDR3 DNA: TGTGCCAGCAGTTTACTAGTCCTTGAGCAGTTCTTC
clone size: NA
J gene: TRBJ2-1
V gene: TRBV28
D gene: NA

CDR3 protein: CASSQDKGADYGYTF
CDR3 DNA: TGCGCCAGCAGCCAAGACAAGGGGGCGGACTATGGCTACACCTTC
clone size: NA
J gene: TRBJ1-2
V gene: TRBV4-1
D gene: TRBD1

CDR3 protein: CASTPAGAPMNTEAFF
CDR3 DNA: TGTGCCAGCACTCCTGCAGGGGCGCCTATGAACACTGAAGCTTTCTTT
clone size: few
J gene: TRBJ1-1
V gene: TRBV27
D gene: NA

CDR3 protein: CASTLGRGPNQPQHF
CDR3 DNA: TGTGCCAGTACACTTGGCAGGGGGCCTAATCAGCCCCAGCATTTT
clone size: NA
J gene: TRBJ1-5
V gene: TRBV19
D gene: TRBD1